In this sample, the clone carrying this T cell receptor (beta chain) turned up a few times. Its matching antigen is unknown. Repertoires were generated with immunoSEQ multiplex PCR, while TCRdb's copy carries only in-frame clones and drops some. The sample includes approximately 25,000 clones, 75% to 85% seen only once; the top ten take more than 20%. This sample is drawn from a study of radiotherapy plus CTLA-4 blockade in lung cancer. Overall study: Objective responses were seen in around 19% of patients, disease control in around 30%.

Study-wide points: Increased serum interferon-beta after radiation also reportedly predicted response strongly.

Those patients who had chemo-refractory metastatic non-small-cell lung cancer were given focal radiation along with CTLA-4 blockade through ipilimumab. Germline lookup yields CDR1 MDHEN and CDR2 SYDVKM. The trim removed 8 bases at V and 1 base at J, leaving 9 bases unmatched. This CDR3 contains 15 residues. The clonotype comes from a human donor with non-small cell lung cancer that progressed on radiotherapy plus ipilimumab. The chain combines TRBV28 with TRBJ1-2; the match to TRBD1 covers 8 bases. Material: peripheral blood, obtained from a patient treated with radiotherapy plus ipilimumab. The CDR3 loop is CASALTGALNYGYTF. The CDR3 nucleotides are TGTGCCAGCGCCTTGACAGGGGCGCTTAACTATGGCTACACCTTC.